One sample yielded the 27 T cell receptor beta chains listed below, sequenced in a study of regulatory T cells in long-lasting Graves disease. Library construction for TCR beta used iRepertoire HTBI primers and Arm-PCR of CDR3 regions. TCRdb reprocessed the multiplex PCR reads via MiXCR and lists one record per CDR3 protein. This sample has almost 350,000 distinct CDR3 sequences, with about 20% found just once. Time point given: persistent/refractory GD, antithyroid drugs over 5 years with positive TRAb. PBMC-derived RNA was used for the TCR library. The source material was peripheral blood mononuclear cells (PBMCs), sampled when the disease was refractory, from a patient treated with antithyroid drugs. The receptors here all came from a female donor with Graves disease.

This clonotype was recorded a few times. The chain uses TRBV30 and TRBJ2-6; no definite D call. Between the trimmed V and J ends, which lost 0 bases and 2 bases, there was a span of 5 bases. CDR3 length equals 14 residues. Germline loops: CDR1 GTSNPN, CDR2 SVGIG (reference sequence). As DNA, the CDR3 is TGTGCCTGGAGTGTGAAGGCTGGGGCCAACGTCCTGACTTTC. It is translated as CAWSVKAGANVLTF. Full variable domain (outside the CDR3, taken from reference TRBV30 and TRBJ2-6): SQTIHQWPATLVQPVGSPLSLECTVEGTSNPNLYWYRQAAGRGLQLLFYSVGIGQISSEVPQNLSASRPQDRQFILSSKKLLLSDSGFYLCAWSVKAGANVLTFGAGSRLTVL.

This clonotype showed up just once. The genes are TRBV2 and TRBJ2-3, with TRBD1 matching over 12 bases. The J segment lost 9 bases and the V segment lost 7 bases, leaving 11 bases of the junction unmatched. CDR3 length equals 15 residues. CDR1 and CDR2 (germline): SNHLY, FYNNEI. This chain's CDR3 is CASIPDPGQGATQYF. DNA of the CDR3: TGTGCCAGCATCCCGGATCCGGGACAGGGGGCGACGCAGTATTTT.

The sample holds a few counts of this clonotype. CDR3 sequence (DNA): TGTGCCAGCAGCTCCCTAAACAGCTACGAGCAGTACTTC. Its translation is CASSSLNSYEQYF. The genes are TRBV11-3 and TRBJ2-7; D is unclear. In germline, CDR1 is SGHNT, CDR2 YENEEA. With 4 bases removed from V and 3 bases from J, the gap between germline ends came to 10 bases. There are 13 residues in the CDR3.

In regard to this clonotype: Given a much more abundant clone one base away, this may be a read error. The CDR3 sequence: CASSLRASGAGQETQYF. The CDR3 DNA reads TGTGCCAGCAGCTTACGGGCTAGCGGAGCGGGGCAAGAGACCCAGTACTTC. The chain recombines TRBV7-2 with TRBJ2-5, with TRBD2 identical over 7 bases. J was trimmed by 2 bases and V by 2 bases; bases with no gene match: 11. The length of the CDR3 is 17 residues. The germline gives CDR1 SGHTA, CDR2 FQGNSA.

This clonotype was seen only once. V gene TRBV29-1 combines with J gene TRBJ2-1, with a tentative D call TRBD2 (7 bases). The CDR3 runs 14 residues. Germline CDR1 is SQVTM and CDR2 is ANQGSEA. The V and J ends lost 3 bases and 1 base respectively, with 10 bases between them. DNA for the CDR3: TGCAGCGTTGATCGGGGGGCGTCCTACAATGAGCAGTTCTTC. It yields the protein CSVDRGASYNEQFF.

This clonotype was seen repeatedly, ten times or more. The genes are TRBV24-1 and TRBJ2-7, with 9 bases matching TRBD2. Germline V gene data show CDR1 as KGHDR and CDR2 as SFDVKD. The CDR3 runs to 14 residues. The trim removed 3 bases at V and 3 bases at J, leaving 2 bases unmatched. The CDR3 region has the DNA TGTGCCACCAGTGATGTGACTAGCGGCTACGAGCAGTACTTC. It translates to CATSDVTSGYEQYF.

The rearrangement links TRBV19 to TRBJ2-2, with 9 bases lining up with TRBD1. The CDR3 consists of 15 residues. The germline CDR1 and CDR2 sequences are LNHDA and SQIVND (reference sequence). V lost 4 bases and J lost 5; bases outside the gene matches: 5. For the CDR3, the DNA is TGTGCCAGTAGTAACAGGGGGCGTTTGACCGGGGAGCTGTTTTTT. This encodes CASSNRGRLTGELFF.

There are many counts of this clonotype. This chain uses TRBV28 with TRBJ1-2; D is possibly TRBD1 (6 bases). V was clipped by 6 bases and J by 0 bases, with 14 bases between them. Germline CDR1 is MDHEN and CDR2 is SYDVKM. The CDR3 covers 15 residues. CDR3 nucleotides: TGTGCCAGCAGATCCGGGACATCAGCTAACTATGGCTACACCTTC. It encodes CASRSGTSANYGYTF.

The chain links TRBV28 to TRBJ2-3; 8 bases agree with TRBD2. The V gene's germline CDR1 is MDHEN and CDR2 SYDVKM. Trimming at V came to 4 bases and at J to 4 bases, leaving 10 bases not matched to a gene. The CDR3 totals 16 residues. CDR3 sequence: CASSSPWGAGADTQYF. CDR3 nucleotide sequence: TGTGCCAGCAGTTCCCCCTGGGGAGCGGGGGCAGATACGCAGTATTTT. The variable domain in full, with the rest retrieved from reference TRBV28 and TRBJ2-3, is DVKVTQSSRYLVKRTGEKVFLECVQDMDHENMFWYRQDPGLGLRLIYFSYDVKMKEKGDIPEGYSVSREKKERFSLILESASTNQTSMYLCASSSPWGAGADTQYFGPGTRLTVL.

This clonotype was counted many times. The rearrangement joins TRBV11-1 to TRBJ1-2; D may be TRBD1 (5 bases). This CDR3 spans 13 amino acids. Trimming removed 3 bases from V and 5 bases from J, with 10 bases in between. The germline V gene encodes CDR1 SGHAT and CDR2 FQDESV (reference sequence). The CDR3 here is CASSFSREYGYTF. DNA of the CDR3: TGTGCCAGCAGCTTCAGCAGGGAGTATGGCTACACCTTC.

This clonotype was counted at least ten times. The CDR3 nucleotides read TGTGCCAGCACCCTCGGGTACGAGCAGTACTTC. This codes for CASTLGYEQYF. The chain joins TRBV28 to TRBJ2-7; no definite D call. From germline, CDR1 is MDHEN and CDR2 SYDVKM. V lost 7 bases and J 4 bases, leaving 8 bases between the germline ends. CDR3 length: 11 amino acids. The whole variable domain, remainder taken from reference TRBV28 and TRBJ2-7, is DVKVTQSSRYLVKRTGEKVFLECVQDMDHENMFWYRQDPGLGLRLIYFSYDVKMKEKGDIPEGYSVSREKKERFSLILESASTNQTSMYLCASTLGYEQYFGPGTRLTVT.

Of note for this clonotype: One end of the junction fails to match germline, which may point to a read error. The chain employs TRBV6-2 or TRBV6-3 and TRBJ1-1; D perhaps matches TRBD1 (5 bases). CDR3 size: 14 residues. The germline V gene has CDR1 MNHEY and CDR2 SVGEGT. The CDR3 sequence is CASNDRGKNIEAFF. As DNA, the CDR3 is TGTGCCAGCAACGATCGGGGGAAGAACATTGAAGCTTTCTTT.

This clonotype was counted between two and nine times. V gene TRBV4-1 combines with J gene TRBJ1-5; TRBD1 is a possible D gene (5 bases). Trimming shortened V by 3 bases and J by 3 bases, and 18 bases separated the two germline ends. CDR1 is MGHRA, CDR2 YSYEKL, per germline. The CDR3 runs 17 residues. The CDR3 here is CASSHATGLSPNQPQHF. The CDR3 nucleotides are TGCGCCAGCAGCCACGCTACGGGGCTATCCCCCAATCAGCCCCAGCATTTT.

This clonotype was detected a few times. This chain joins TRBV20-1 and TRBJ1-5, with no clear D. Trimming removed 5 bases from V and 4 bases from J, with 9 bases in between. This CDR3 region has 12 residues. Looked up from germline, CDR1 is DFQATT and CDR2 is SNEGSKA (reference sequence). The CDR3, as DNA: TGCAGTGCTCAGGACCGGAATCAGCCCCAGCATTTT. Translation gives CSAQDRNQPQHF.

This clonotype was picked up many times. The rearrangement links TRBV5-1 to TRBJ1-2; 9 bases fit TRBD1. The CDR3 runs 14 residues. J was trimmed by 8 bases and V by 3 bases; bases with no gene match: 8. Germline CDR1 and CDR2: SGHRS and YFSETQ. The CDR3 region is CASSSDRGAEGYTF. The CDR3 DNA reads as TGCGCCAGCAGCTCGGACAGGGGCGCAGAAGGCTACACCTTC.

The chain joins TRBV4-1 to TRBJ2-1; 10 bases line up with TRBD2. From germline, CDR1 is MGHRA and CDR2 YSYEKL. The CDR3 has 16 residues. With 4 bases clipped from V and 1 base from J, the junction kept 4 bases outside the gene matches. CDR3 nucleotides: TGCGCCAGCAGCCCACATAGCGGGAGGTCCTACAATGAGCAGTTCTTC. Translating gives CASSPHSGRSYNEQFF.

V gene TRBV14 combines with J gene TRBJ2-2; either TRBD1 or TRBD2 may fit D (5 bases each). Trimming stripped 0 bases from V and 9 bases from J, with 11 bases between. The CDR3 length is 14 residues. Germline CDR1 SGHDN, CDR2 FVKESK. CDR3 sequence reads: CASSQEKGTRELFF. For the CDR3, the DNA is TGTGCCAGCAGCCAAGAAAAGGGGACCCGGGAGCTGTTTTTT.

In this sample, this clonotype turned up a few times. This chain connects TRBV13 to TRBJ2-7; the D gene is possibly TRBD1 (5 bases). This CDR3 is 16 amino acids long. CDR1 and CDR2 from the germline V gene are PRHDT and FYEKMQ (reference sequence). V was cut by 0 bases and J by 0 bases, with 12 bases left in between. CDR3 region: CASSLGTVSSSYEQYF. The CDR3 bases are TGTGCCAGCAGCTTAGGGACAGTATCTTCCTCCTACGAGCAGTACTTC.

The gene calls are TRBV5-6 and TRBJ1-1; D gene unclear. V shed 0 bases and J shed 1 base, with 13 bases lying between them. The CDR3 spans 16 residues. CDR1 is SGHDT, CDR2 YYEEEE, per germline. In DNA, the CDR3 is TGTGCCAGCAGCTTGGCTTACAGTCTAAAGAACACTGAAGCTTTCTTT. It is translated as CASSLAYSLKNTEAFF.

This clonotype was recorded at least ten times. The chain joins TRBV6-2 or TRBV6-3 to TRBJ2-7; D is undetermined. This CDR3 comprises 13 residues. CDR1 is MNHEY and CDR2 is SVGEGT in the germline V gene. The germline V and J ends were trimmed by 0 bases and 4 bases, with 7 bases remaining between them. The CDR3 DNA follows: TGTGCCAGCAGTTACTCAGAATCTTACGAGCAGTACTTC. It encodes CASSYSESYEQYF.

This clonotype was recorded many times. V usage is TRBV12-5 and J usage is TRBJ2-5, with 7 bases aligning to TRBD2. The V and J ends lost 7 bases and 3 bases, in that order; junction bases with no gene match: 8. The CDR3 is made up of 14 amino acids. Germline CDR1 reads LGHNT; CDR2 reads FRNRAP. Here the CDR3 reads CASAPSGLEETQYF. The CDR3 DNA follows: TGTGCTAGTGCTCCCTCCGGACTAGAAGAGACCCAGTACTTC.

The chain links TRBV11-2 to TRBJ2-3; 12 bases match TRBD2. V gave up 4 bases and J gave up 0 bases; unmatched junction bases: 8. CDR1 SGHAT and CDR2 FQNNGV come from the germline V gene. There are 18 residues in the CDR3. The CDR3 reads CASSSYPLAGGSTDTQYF. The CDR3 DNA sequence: TGTGCCAGCAGCTCCTACCCACTAGCGGGAGGTAGCACAGATACGCAGTATTTT.

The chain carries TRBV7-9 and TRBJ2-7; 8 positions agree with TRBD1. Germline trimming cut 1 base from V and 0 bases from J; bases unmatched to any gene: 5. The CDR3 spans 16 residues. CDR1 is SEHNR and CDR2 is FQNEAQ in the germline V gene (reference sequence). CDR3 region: CASSLVGQGASYEQYF. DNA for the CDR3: TGTGCCAGCAGCTTAGTCGGCCAGGGGGCCTCCTACGAGCAGTACTTC.

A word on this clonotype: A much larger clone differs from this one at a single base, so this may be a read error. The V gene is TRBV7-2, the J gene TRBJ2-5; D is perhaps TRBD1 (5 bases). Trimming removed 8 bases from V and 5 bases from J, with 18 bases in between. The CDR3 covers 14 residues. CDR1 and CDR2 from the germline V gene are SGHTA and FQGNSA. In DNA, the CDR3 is TGTGCCAGCGGCTCTAGTGGCAGGGCTGAGACCCAGTACTTC. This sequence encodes CASGSSGRAETQYF.

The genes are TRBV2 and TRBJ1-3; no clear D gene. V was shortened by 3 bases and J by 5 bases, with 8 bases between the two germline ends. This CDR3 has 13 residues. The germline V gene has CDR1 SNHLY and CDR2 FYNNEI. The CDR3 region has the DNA TGTGCCAGCAGTGATGCAGGAAGAAACACCATATATTTT. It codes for CASSDAGRNTIYF.

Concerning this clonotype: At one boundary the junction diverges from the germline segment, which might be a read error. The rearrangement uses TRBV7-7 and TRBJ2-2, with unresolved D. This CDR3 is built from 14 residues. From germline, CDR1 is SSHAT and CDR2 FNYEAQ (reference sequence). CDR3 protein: CASRPRTLGGELFF. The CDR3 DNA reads TGTGCTAGCAGACCCAGGACGTTAGGCGGGGAGCTGTTTTTT.

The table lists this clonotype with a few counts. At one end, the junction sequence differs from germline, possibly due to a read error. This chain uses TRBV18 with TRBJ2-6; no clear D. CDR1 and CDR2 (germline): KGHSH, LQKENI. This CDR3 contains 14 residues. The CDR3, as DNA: TGTGCCAGCTCACCAGTAGCTGGAGCCAACGTCCTGACTTTC. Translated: CASSPVAGANVLTF.